A selection of T cell receptor beta chains follows, all from one sample in a study of blood T cells in healthy people across ages. TCRdb recomputed calls from the 5' RACE reads with MiXCR, one row per CDR3 protein. The data contain about 640,000 distinct CDR3 sequences, roughly 50% of them singletons. Sequencing used blood. These receptor sequences come from a man aged 55 to 70 in good health. CDR3s include the opening cysteine and the closing phenylalanine or tryptophan. Each record gives: clone size, D gene, J gene, V gene, CDR3 DNA, CDR3 protein. D genes are given only for firm matches. Expanded clones get a size class; other rows say once, few or many, or leave the size out.

clone size: -
D gene: -
J gene: TRBJ1-5
V gene: TRBV6-4
CDR3 DNA: TGTGCCAGCAGTGGCCCTGCTCGGGGCAATCAGCCCCAGCATTTT
CDR3 protein: CASSGPARGNQPQHF

clone size: -
D gene: TRBD1
J gene: TRBJ2-1
V gene: TRBV4-1
CDR3 DNA: TGCGCCAGCAGCCCGACCACAGGGGGTAGGAACAATGAGCAGTTCTTC
CDR3 protein: CASSPTTGGRNNEQFF

clone size: once
D gene: TRBD1
J gene: TRBJ1-1
V gene: TRBV7-2
CDR3 DNA: TGTGCCAGCAGTTCCACTGACAGGGTCACTGAAGCTTTCTTT
CDR3 protein: CASSSTDRVTEAFF

clone size: -
D gene: -
J gene: TRBJ1-2
V gene: TRBV24-1
CDR3 DNA: TGTGCCACCAGTGACCCCCGTCCCCCAGGTGGCTACACCTTC
CDR3 protein: CATSDPRPPGGYTF

clone size: few
D gene: TRBD1
J gene: TRBJ2-7
V gene: TRBV15
CDR3 DNA: TGTGCCACCAGCAGAGATTCCAGGGACAGGGCGTACGAGCAGTACTTC
CDR3 protein: CATSRDSRDRAYEQYF

clone size: -
D gene: -
J gene: TRBJ2-1
V gene: TRBV6-5
CDR3 DNA: TGTGCCAGCAGTTACTCGATAGGGGAGCTCTACAATGAGCAGTTCTTC
CDR3 protein: CASSYSIGELYNEQFF

clone size: -
D gene: -
J gene: TRBJ2-5
V gene: TRBV4-2
CDR3 DNA: TGTGCCAGCAGCCAAGCGATTCAAGAGACCCAGTACTTC
CDR3 protein: CASSQAIQETQYF

clone size: -
D gene: -
J gene: TRBJ1-1
V gene: TRBV10-3
CDR3 DNA: TGTGCCATCATGGGGGAACGGAACACTGAAGCTTTCTTT
CDR3 protein: CAIMGERNTEAFF

clone size: -
D gene: -
J gene: TRBJ2-5
V gene: TRBV9
CDR3 DNA: TGTGCCAGCAGCGTATCGACTACCCAAGAGACCCAGTACTTC
CDR3 protein: CASSVSTTQETQYF

clone size: -
D gene: -
J gene: TRBJ2-1
V gene: TRBV5-1
CDR3 DNA: TGCGCCAGCAGCGTCGGGACAAGCAACAATGAGCAGTTCTTC
CDR3 protein: CASSVGTSNNEQFF

clone size: -
D gene: TRBD2
J gene: TRBJ2-5
V gene: TRBV7-2
CDR3 DNA: TGTGCTAGCAGCTTAGCCCCCCTAGCGGGGGTGGAGACCCAGTACTTC
CDR3 protein: CASSLAPLAGVETQYF

clone size: -
D gene: -
J gene: TRBJ1-5
V gene: TRBV28
CDR3 DNA: TGTGCCACCTCTAGCAATCAGCCCCAGCATTTT
CDR3 protein: CATSSNQPQHF

clone size: -
D gene: TRBD1
J gene: TRBJ2-7
V gene: TRBV6-6
CDR3 DNA: TGTGCCAGCAGTTACTCGCGCGCCACGACAGGGTGGGACGAGCAGTACTTC
CDR3 protein: CASSYSRATTGWDEQYF

clone size: -
D gene: -
J gene: TRBJ1-5
V gene: TRBV7-6
CDR3 DNA: TGTGCCAGCAGCGTTTCGTGGGGTGAGCCCCAGCATTTT
CDR3 protein: CASSVSWGEPQHF

clone size: -
D gene: -
J gene: TRBJ1-2
V gene: TRBV7-2
CDR3 DNA: TGTGCCAGCAGCTTAAGGGAAAGGGATGGCTACACCTTC
CDR3 protein: CASSLRERDGYTF

clone size: -
D gene: TRBD2
J gene: TRBJ2-3
V gene: TRBV15
CDR3 DNA: TGTGCCACTACGCGGGACGGGGGGACAGATACGCAGTATTTT
CDR3 protein: CATTRDGGTDTQYF

clone size: -
D gene: -
J gene: TRBJ2-5
V gene: TRBV10-3
CDR3 DNA: TGTGCCATCAGTGACCCCACAGACGGAAAAGAGACCCAGTACTTC
CDR3 protein: CAISDPTDGKETQYF

clone size: -
D gene: TRBD1
J gene: TRBJ1-2
V gene: TRBV7-2
CDR3 DNA: TGTGCCAGCACCGGTCCGGGACAGGGGGCTTTCTTATATGGCTACACCTTC
CDR3 protein: CASTGPGQGAFLYGYTF

clone size: -
D gene: -
J gene: TRBJ1-1
V gene: TRBV2
CDR3 DNA: TGTGCCAGCAGTTGGACGGACATGAACACTGAAGCTTTCTTT
CDR3 protein: CASSWTDMNTEAFF

clone size: -
D gene: TRBD2
J gene: TRBJ2-5
V gene: TRBV6-1
CDR3 DNA: TGTGCCAGCAGTGCACATGACATCCGGGGGGGCCTCATGTATGAGCAGTACTTC
CDR3 protein: CASSAHDIRGGLMYEQYF

clone size: -
D gene: TRBD1
J gene: TRBJ2-1
V gene: TRBV7-8
CDR3 DNA: TGTGCCAGCAGCTTAGCTTGGACAGGGGGCTTCAATGAGCAGTTCTTC
CDR3 protein: CASSLAWTGGFNEQFF

clone size: -
D gene: -
J gene: TRBJ2-1
V gene: TRBV5-6
CDR3 DNA: TGTGCCAGCGTCTCGTACAATGAGCAGTTCTTC
CDR3 protein: CASVSYNEQFF

clone size: -
D gene: TRBD1
J gene: TRBJ1-4
V gene: TRBV11-2
CDR3 DNA: TGTGCCAGCAGCTTAGGGTACTCAGGGGGCGCGAGGGAAAAACTGTTTTTT
CDR3 protein: CASSLGYSGGAREKLFF

clone size: many
D gene: -
J gene: TRBJ2-3
V gene: TRBV2
CDR3 DNA: TGTGCCACCAGGGGGGGGACTAGCACAGATACGCAGTATTTT
CDR3 protein: CATRGGTSTDTQYF

clone size: -
D gene: TRBD1
J gene: TRBJ2-4
V gene: TRBV29-1
CDR3 DNA: TGCAGCGTTGAAGATCCGGGACAGGGGGCTGTCATTCAGTACTTC
CDR3 protein: CSVEDPGQGAVIQYF

clone size: few
D gene: TRBD1
J gene: TRBJ2-1
V gene: TRBV19
CDR3 DNA: TGTGCCAGTAGTATAAGGGCTAGACAGGGCAATGAGCAGTTCTTC
CDR3 protein: CASSIRARQGNEQFF

clone size: once
D gene: -
J gene: TRBJ2-3
V gene: TRBV25-1
CDR3 DNA: TGTGCCAGCAGTACCATTACCTTAGAGGGAGGTGGTAAAGATACGCAGTATTTT
CDR3 protein: CASSTITLEGGGKDTQYF

clone size: -
D gene: -
J gene: TRBJ2-7
V gene: TRBV6-5
CDR3 DNA: TGTGCCAGCAGTTACACAGCCAAAAGCTCCTACGAGCAGTACTTC
CDR3 protein: CASSYTAKSSYEQYF

clone size: -
D gene: -
J gene: TRBJ2-3
V gene: TRBV12-3/TRBV12-4
CDR3 DNA: TGTGCCAGCAGTCTGACCCGAGATACGCAGTATTTT
CDR3 protein: CASSLTRDTQYF

clone size: once
D gene: -
J gene: TRBJ2-1
V gene: TRBV5-1
CDR3 DNA: TGCGCCAGCGGAACACAGGGCTCCTACAATGAGCAGTTCTTC
CDR3 protein: CASGTQGSYNEQFF

clone size: -
D gene: TRBD1
J gene: TRBJ1-4
V gene: TRBV20-1
CDR3 DNA: TGCAGTGCTAGACCCGGGACAGCTCCTAATGAAAAACTGTTTTTT
CDR3 protein: CSARPGTAPNEKLFF

clone size: -
D gene: -
J gene: TRBJ2-7
V gene: TRBV7-2
CDR3 DNA: TGTGCCAGCAGTGAGCTAGCGAAACACGAGCAGTACTTC
CDR3 protein: CASSELAKHEQYF

clone size: -
D gene: TRBD2
J gene: TRBJ2-5
V gene: TRBV28
CDR3 DNA: TGTGCCAGCAGCGCCGGGACTAGGGTGACCCAGTACTTC
CDR3 protein: CASSAGTRVTQYF

clone size: -
D gene: TRBD1
J gene: TRBJ1-1
V gene: TRBV5-6
CDR3 DNA: TGTGCCAGCAGCTTGGCCGGGACAGGGTTGGGGAACACTGAAGCTTTCTTT
CDR3 protein: CASSLAGTGLGNTEAFF

clone size: -
D gene: -
J gene: TRBJ2-3
V gene: TRBV24-1
CDR3 DNA: TGTGCCACCAGTGATCCCTGGGGAGATACGCAGTATTTT
CDR3 protein: CATSDPWGDTQYF

clone size: few
D gene: -
J gene: TRBJ1-5
V gene: TRBV9
CDR3 DNA: TGTGCCAGCAGCGGTGGGCTTAATCAGCCCCAGCATTTT
CDR3 protein: CASSGGLNQPQHF

clone size: few
D gene: TRBD2
J gene: TRBJ2-5
V gene: TRBV10-3
CDR3 DNA: TGTGCCATCAGCACAACAGCGGGGGGGCCGTTTGAGACCCAGTACTTC
CDR3 protein: CAISTTAGGPFETQYF

clone size: -
D gene: TRBD2
J gene: TRBJ2-5
V gene: TRBV28
CDR3 DNA: TGTGCCAGCAGTCCGAGCGGGGGGGCTACCCAGGAGACCCAGTACTTC
CDR3 protein: CASSPSGGATQETQYF

clone size: -
D gene: -
J gene: TRBJ1-5
V gene: TRBV6-1
CDR3 DNA: TGTGCCAGCAGTGAAGGAGCAGGAGGCAATCAGCCCCAGCATTTT
CDR3 protein: CASSEGAGGNQPQHF

clone size: -
D gene: -
J gene: TRBJ2-5
V gene: TRBV24-1
CDR3 DNA: TGTGCCTCCGCCGGCGGGGATGGAATCGAGACCCAGTACTTC
CDR3 protein: CASAGGDGIETQYF

clone size: -
D gene: TRBD2
J gene: TRBJ2-5
V gene: TRBV7-8
CDR3 DNA: TGTGCCAGCAGCCCACAGCTAGCGGGGGGCACCACGACCCAGTACTTC
CDR3 protein: CASSPQLAGGTTTQYF

clone size: -
D gene: -
J gene: TRBJ2-3
V gene: TRBV5-1
CDR3 DNA: TGCGCCAGCAGCTTGGTCGGTCCCGGGCAGAACACAGATACGCAGTATTTT
CDR3 protein: CASSLVGPGQNTDTQYF

clone size: -
D gene: TRBD1
J gene: TRBJ2-5
V gene: TRBV5-1
CDR3 DNA: TGCGCCAGCAGAACGGGACAGGTCCATGAGCAGTACTTC
CDR3 protein: CASRTGQVHEQYF

clone size: once
D gene: -
J gene: TRBJ1-6
V gene: TRBV27
CDR3 DNA: TGTGCCAGCAGTTTCCACAGAGGCCCCCTCCACTTT
CDR3 protein: CASSFHRGPLHF

clone size: few
D gene: -
J gene: TRBJ2-7
V gene: TRBV6-5
CDR3 DNA: TGTGCCAGCAGTTTCACCCCAGACACCTACGAGCAGTACTTC
CDR3 protein: CASSFTPDTYEQYF

clone size: -
D gene: -
J gene: TRBJ1-2
V gene: TRBV3-1
CDR3 DNA: TGTGCCAGCAGCCAAGACCCGGAGAAGACCCGGGGCTACACCTTC
CDR3 protein: CASSQDPEKTRGYTF

clone size: -
D gene: TRBD1
J gene: TRBJ1-4
V gene: TRBV20-1
CDR3 DNA: TGCAGTGCTGGGGACAGGCGGGCTGGAGAAAAACTGTTTTTT
CDR3 protein: CSAGDRRAGEKLFF

clone size: -
D gene: TRBD1
J gene: TRBJ1-4
V gene: TRBV6-6
CDR3 DNA: TGTGCCAGCAGTTACTCAGGGACAGGCGGTAATGAAAAACTGTTTTTT
CDR3 protein: CASSYSGTGGNEKLFF

clone size: -
D gene: -
J gene: TRBJ1-5
V gene: TRBV20-1
CDR3 DNA: TGCAGTGCTCGCCCGAGCGGGAATAGCAATCAGCCCCAGCATTTT
CDR3 protein: CSARPSGNSNQPQHF

clone size: -
D gene: TRBD2
J gene: TRBJ2-1
V gene: TRBV5-1
CDR3 DNA: TGCGCCAGCAGCTTGGAAGGACTAGACTCCTACAATGAGCAGTTCTTC
CDR3 protein: CASSLEGLDSYNEQFF